This T cell receptor beta chain is from a study of blood T cell repertoires in COVID-19 (dated by TCRdb to about 2020). At the level of the whole study: Collaborator samples came from the United States, Italy and Spain and covered acute and convalescent phases of COVID-19. Where HLA class I and class II types were available, the types were taken from metadata supplied by the sample provider, not from assay-based typing. The repertoires were released in a freely available public database meant as a resource for research on the immune response to SARS-CoV-2. Nearly every sample came with metadata listing a de-identified subject ID, COVID-19 status, age in years and sex. The prospective study material was composed of cDNA or gDNA derived from T cells, B-cell-depleted T cells, or PBMCs. Deeply sampled blood TCRbeta repertoires from subjects exposed to, actively infected with, or recovered from COVID-19 were included in the dataset. The samples were drawn from two sources: the first 160 participants of the ongoing ImmuneRACE study, and some 1,300 subjects contributed by 6 global collaborators. Overall study outcomes, separate from this receptor: The quantity of clinical and demographic metadata differed by source and by participant and was supplied without curation.

V sheds 1 base and J sheds 9 bases, leaving 18 bases between their ends. Spanning cysteine to phenylalanine, the CDR3 consists of 15 amino acids. Here the CDR3 DNA is all that survives: 45 bases in frame from base 1. CDR1 SGHNT and CDR2 YENEEA were looked up in the germline V gene. TCRbeta CDR3 regions were amplified from genomic DNA using the immunoSEQ Assay, a bias-controlled multiplex PCR. Turning to the authors' computational methods: Nucleated cell counts per sample were estimated from amplification of reference gene primers within the assay. Sequence reads were collapsed and filtered to measure the absolute abundance of every unique TCRbeta CDR3 rearrangement. For each sample, productive Simpson clonality was calculated as the square root of Simpson's diversity index across productive rearrangements. Held by TCRdb, this immuneACCESS table contains in-frame sequences only and omits some clones. Under half of the omission traces to an unresolved V gene where checked; the cause of the rest is unknown. V and J calls and clone size are those listed in that table; D and trimming were worked out from the DNA. This sample is represented by roughly 290,000 clones; around 85% of them were singletons. The top ten clones comprise roughly 0.94% of the sample.

On this clone: Which antigen it targets is not known. The record has no base qualities; no much larger clone is one base away.

One collaborating source in Seattle enrolled patients during active infection and followed them longitudinally through the course of disease. Collaborating institutions collected whole blood in K2EDTA tubes following their own protocols. For TCRbeta analysis, collaborators shipped samples in one of three forms: frozen whole blood, isolated PBMCs, or DNA extracted from either of those sample types. The sequence links TRBV11-3 to TRBJ2-5; the D gene lacks a confident call. Sequencing was carried out using peripheral blood. This TCR came from a human donor with COVID-19, enrolled during active disease. The donor label of this sample is uncertain. The DNA reads TGTGCCAGCAGCTTAGTCTGGAGCCCAGCTTGGGCCCAGTACTTC. Translated, it reads CASSLVWSPAWAQYF.